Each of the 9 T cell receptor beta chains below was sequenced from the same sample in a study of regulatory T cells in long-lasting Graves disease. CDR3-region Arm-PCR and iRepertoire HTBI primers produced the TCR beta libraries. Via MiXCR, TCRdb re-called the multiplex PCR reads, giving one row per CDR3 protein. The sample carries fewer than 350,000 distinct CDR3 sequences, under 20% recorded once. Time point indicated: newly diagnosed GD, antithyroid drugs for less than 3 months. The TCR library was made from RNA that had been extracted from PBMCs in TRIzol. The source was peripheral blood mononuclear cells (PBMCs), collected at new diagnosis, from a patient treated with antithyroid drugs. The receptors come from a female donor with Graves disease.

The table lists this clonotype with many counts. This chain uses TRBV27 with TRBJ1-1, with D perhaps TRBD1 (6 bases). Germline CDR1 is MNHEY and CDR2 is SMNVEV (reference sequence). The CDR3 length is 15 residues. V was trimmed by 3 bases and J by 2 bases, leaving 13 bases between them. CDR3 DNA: TGTGCCAGCAGTTTTTACACAGGGAGAAACACTGAAGCTTTCTTT. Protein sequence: CASSFYTGRNTEAFF.

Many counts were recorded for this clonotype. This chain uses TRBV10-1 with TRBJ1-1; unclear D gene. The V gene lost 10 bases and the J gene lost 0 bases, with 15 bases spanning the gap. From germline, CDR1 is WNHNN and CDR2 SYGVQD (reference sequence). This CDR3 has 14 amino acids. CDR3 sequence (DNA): TGCGCCACCCCAAGAAAATTACTGAACACTGAAGCTTTCTTT. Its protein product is CATPRKLLNTEAFF.

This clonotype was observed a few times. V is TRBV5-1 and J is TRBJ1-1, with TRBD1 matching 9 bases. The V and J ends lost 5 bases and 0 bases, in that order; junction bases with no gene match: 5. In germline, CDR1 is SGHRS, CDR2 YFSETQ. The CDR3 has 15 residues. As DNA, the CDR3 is TGCGCCAGCAGTGACCGGGACAGGGTGAACACTGAAGCTTTCTTT. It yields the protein CASSDRDRVNTEAFF. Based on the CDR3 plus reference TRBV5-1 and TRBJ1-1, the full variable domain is KAGVTQTPRYLIKTRGQQVTLSCSPISGHRSVSWYQQTPGQGLQFLFEYFSETQRNKGNFPGRFSGRQFSNSRSEMNVSTLELGDSALYLCASSDRDRVNTEAFFGQGTRLTVV.

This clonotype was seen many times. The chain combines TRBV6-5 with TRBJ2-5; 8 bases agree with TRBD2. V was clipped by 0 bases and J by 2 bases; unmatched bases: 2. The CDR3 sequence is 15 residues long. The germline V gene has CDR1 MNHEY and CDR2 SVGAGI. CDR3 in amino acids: CASSYSGTSQETQYF. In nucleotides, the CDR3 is TGTGCCAGCAGTTACTCCGGGACTAGTCAAGAGACCCAGTACTTC.

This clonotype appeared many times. CDR3 in DNA: TGTGCCATCAGTGACCAGGACTCAACCGGGGAGCTGTTTTTT. This encodes CAISDQDSTGELFF. V usage is TRBV10-3 and J usage is TRBJ2-2, with TRBD2 as a possible D gene (5 bases). In germline, CDR1 is ENHRY, CDR2 SYGVKD. The V gene lost 3 bases and the J gene lost 5 bases, with 10 bases spanning the gap. The CDR3 runs 14 residues.

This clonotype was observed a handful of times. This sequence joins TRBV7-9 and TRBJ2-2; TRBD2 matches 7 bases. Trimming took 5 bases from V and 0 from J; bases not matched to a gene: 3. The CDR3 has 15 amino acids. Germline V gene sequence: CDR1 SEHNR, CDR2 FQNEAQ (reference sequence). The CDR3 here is CASSRGLANTGELFF. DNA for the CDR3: TGTGCCAGCAGCCGTGGACTAGCGAACACCGGGGAGCTGTTTTTT.

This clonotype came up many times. CDR3 residues: CASSLLPTGGRDTEAFF. DNA for the CDR3: TGCGCCAGCAGCTTGTTGCCGACAGGGGGACGGGACACTGAAGCTTTCTTT. The gene calls are TRBV5-1 and TRBJ1-1, with TRBD1 identical over 9 bases. CDR3 length: 17 amino acids. Trimming took 1 base from V and 3 from J; bases not matched to a gene: 10. Germline CDR1 and CDR2: SGHRS and YFSETQ.

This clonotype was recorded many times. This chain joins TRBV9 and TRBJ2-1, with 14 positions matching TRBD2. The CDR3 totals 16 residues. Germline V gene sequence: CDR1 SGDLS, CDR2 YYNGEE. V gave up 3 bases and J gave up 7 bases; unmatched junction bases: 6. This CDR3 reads CASSGEGLAGANEQFF. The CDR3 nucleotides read TGTGCCAGCAGCGGGGAGGGACTAGCGGGAGCAAATGAGCAGTTCTTC.

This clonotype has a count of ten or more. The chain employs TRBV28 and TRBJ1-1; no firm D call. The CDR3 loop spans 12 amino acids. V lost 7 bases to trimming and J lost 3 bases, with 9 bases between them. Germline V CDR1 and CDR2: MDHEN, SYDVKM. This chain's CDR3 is CASTRGYTEAFF. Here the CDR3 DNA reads TGTGCCAGCACCCGGGGTTACACTGAAGCTTTCTTT.